The 20 T cell receptor beta chains in this list originate from one sample, sequenced in a study of somatic mutations in cytotoxic T cells in rheumatoid arthritis. TCRdb's table, derived via immunoSEQ multiplex PCR, lists solely in-frame clones and lacks some. Of tens of thousands of clones in the sample, 80% to 90% were seen once. The sequencing input was CD8+ T cells sorted from blood. The source is an adult with rheumatoid arthritis.

The chain links TRBV29-1 to TRBJ1-1; no clear D gene. With 4 bases removed from V and 10 bases from J, the gap between germline ends came to 16 bases. The CDR3 is 12 amino acids. Germline loops: CDR1 SQVTM, CDR2 ANQGSEA. CDR3 region: CSVVPPMRVAFF. CDR3 DNA sequence: TGCAGCGTTGTACCACCAATGAGGGTAGCTTTCTTT.

The chain carries TRBV2 and TRBJ2-1, with D possibly being TRBD2 (6 bases). This CDR3 has 16 amino acids. Trimming removed 4 bases at V and 4 bases at J, with 17 bases between. CDR1 is SNHLY, CDR2 FYNNEI, per germline. CDR3 loop: CASSVGLGSEYNEQFF. CDR3 DNA sequence: TGTGCCAGCAGTGTGGGACTGGGCAGTGAGTACAATGAGCAGTTCTTC.

This clone showed up just once. For the CDR3, the DNA is TGTGCCAGTAGTATCCGGGACGGGGGAACGGAGACTGAAGCTTTCTTT. It translates to CASSIRDGGTETEAFF. The chain employs TRBV19 and TRBJ1-1, with D maybe TRBD1 (5 bases). The CDR3 covers 16 residues. Trimming cost V 3 bases and J 5 bases, with 19 bases left between them. The germline V gene has CDR1 LNHDA and CDR2 SQIVND (reference sequence).

The chain uses TRBV11-2 and TRBJ2-7; 7 nucleotides align to TRBD1. Germline CDR1 is SGHAT and CDR2 is FQNNGV. CDR3 length: 15 residues. Germline trimming cut 4 bases from V and 7 bases from J; bases unmatched to any gene: 13. In DNA, the CDR3 is TGTGCCAGCAGCTACGACAGGGCTTCGCGATCTGAGCAGTACTTC. This codes for CASSYDRASRSEQYF.

The V call is TRBV4-1, the J call TRBJ2-7; D uncertain. Germline V gives CDR1 MGHRA, CDR2 YSYEKL. The V gene lost 1 base and the J gene lost 5 bases, with 9 bases spanning the gap. The CDR3 consists of 13 residues. The CDR3 sequence: CASSQVFTNEQYF. CDR3 DNA sequence: TGCGCCAGCAGCCAAGTTTTTACAAACGAGCAGTACTTC.

J is TRBJ1-2 and V is TRBV5-6; D call uncertain. The germline CDR1 and CDR2 sequences are SGHDT and YYEEEE. This CDR3 has 13 residues. Trimming took 2 bases from V and 8 from J, leaving 13 bases between them. The CDR3 spells CASSFSSPRGYTF. The CDR3 DNA follows: TGTGCCAGCAGCTTCAGTAGCCCCCGGGGCTACACCTTC.

This chain connects TRBV28 to TRBJ1-4; 8 positions match TRBD1. The germline gives CDR1 MDHEN, CDR2 SYDVKM. After removal of 7 bases from V and 5 bases from J, the junction contained 9 bases not matched to a gene. This CDR3 is built from 15 residues. The CDR3: CASTWTGSGNEKLFF. CDR3 coding DNA: TGTGCCAGCACCTGGACAGGGAGCGGGAATGAAAAACTGTTTTTT.

This clone was recorded once. The J gene is TRBJ1-2, the V gene TRBV27, with D possibly being TRBD1 (5 bases). Germline CDR1 reads MNHEY; CDR2 reads SMNVEV (reference sequence). Between the trimmed V and J ends, which lost 4 bases and 5 bases, there was a span of 14 bases. The CDR3 runs 14 residues. In DNA, the CDR3 is TGTGCCAGCAGTTACGACGAGAGGGGTTATGGCTACACCTTC. This translates into CASSYDERGYGYTF.

V and J are TRBV2 and TRBJ2-3; 10 bases match TRBD2. V trimming: 5 bases; J trimming: 7 bases; junction bases outside the gene matches: 9. Germline CDR1 is SNHLY and CDR2 is FYNNEI. This CDR3 has 15 amino acids. For the CDR3, the DNA is TGTGCCAGCAGTCAGGCTAGCGGGGGTATGAATACGCAGTATTTT. As protein: CASSQASGGMNTQYF.

The chain has TRBV2 and TRBJ1-1; no definite D call. The CDR3 has 19 amino acids. V lost 0 bases and J lost 1, with 21 bases in between. Looked up from germline, CDR1 is SNHLY and CDR2 is FYNNEI. As DNA, the CDR3 is TGTGCCAGCAGTGAAGCGTTCCTGGCGTCTAACAGAGAGAACACTGAAGCTTTCTTT. This sequence encodes CASSEAFLASNRENTEAFF.

V usage is TRBV4-1 and J usage is TRBJ2-1; 9 nucleotides agree with TRBD2. V lost 4 bases, J lost 3 bases, and 13 bases stayed unmatched. The CDR3 extends over 18 amino acids. Germline values: CDR1 MGHRA, CDR2 YSYEKL. For the CDR3, the DNA is TGCGCCAGCAGCCCCCGACGGGGCGCGGGGGGGCTCTACAATGAGCAGTTCTTC. Amino acids: CASSPRRGAGGLYNEQFF.

The chain combines TRBV6-1 with TRBJ2-7; D is perhaps TRBD1 (6 bases). V was trimmed by 10 bases and J by 1 base, leaving 14 bases between them. CDR3 size: 13 residues. Germline CDR1 reads MNHNS; CDR2 reads SASEGT. The CDR3 sequence is CATGQGGSYEQYF. The CDR3 coding sequence is TGTGCCACCGGCCAAGGGGGATCCTACGAGCAGTACTTC.

The chain has TRBV5-5 and TRBJ2-7; possibly TRBD2 for D (6 bases). Trimming cost V 5 bases and J 4 bases, with 22 bases left between them. CDR1 and CDR2 (germline): SGHKS, YYEKEE (reference sequence). CDR3 length: 16 amino acids. In DNA form, the CDR3 reads TGTGCCAGCAGTTTAGAGATCGGGACGGGAGATTACGAGCAGTACTTC. As protein: CASSLEIGTGDYEQYF. The full variable domain, completed using reference TRBV5-5 and TRBJ2-7, is DAGVTQSPTHLIKTRGQQVTLRCSPISGHKSVSWYQQVLGQGPQFIFQYYEKEERGRGNFPDRFSARQFPNYSSELNVNALLLGDSALYLCASSLEIGTGDYEQYFGPGTRLTVT.

The gene calls are TRBV27 and TRBJ1-5; tentatively, D is TRBD1 (5 bases). This CDR3 contains 13 residues. Trimming left V 8 bases short and J 0 bases short, with 8 bases between. Germline CDR1 and CDR2: MNHEY and SMNVEV (reference sequence). This CDR3 is CASAGFSNQPQHF. The CDR3, as DNA: TGTGCCAGCGCAGGGTTTAGCAATCAGCCCCAGCATTTT.

The rearrangement uses TRBV4-2 and TRBJ1-2; maybe TRBD1 (5 bases). The CDR3 loop spans 16 amino acids. Trimming shortened V by 1 base and J by 8 bases, and 20 bases separated the two germline ends. Germline CDR1 and CDR2: LGHNA and YNFKEQ. This CDR3 is CASSQVGLQGTGGYTF. The CDR3 region has the DNA TGTGCCAGCAGCCAAGTCGGGCTGCAGGGTACGGGGGGCTACACCTTC.

The chain is built from TRBV4-1 and TRBJ2-7; 10 positions agree with TRBD2. The ends lost 3 bases at V and 1 base at J; junction bases unmatched: 6. CDR3 length equals 16 residues. CDR1 MGHRA and CDR2 YSYEKL come from the germline V gene. The CDR3: CASSQVAGGTSYEQYF. The CDR3 DNA reads as TGCGCCAGCAGCCAGGTAGCGGGGGGCACATCCTACGAGCAGTACTTC.

The V gene is TRBV5-4, the J gene TRBJ2-1; D might be TRBD2 (7 bases). The CDR3 loop spans 14 amino acids. V was trimmed by 4 bases and J by 5 bases, leaving 13 bases between them. Per the germline V gene, CDR1 is SGHNT and CDR2 is YYREEE (reference sequence). The CDR3 spells CASSTGGPNNEQFF. CDR3 nucleotide sequence: TGTGCCAGCAGCACCGGGGGGCCTAACAATGAGCAGTTCTTC.

This clone was seen a handful of times. The chain combines TRBV6-1 with TRBJ1-6; D might be TRBD1 (5 bases). The length of the CDR3 is 13 residues. Germline V CDR1 and CDR2: MNHNS, SASEGT. V lost 4 bases, J lost 13 bases, and 14 bases lay in between. The CDR3 sequence: CASSVPAQGPLHF. CDR3 bases: TGTGCCAGCAGTGTCCCGGCCCAGGGCCCCCTCCACTTT.

The CDR3 DNA follows: TGTGCCAGCAGCTTAGTTTTTTCGGGAGCGTACACTGAAGCTTTCTTT. It is translated as CASSLVFSGAYTEAFF. This chain joins TRBV11-2 and TRBJ1-1; no firm D call. The CDR3 consists of 16 residues. The V end lost 1 base, the J end lost 3 bases, and 15 bases lay between the germline ends. Germline V CDR1 and CDR2: SGHAT, FQNNGV.

The chain carries TRBV5-8 and TRBJ2-5, with 10 bases identical to TRBD1. V was clipped by 4 bases and J by 4 bases; unmatched bases: 4. Per the germline V gene, CDR1 is SGHTS and CDR2 is YDEGEE. This CDR3 contains 14 residues. The CDR3 sequence is CASSPTGGLETQYF. As DNA, the CDR3 is TGTGCCAGCAGCCCGACAGGGGGCTTAGAGACCCAGTACTTC.